These 32 T cell receptor beta chains were all obtained from the same sample, sequenced in a study of CD8+CD57+ T cells in acquired aplastic anemia. The template used for profiling TCR beta VDJ and CDR3 was genomic DNA. TCRdb re-called the reads with MiXCR, one entry per CDR3 protein. The sample holds around 160,000 distinct CDR3 sequences, about 45% seen once. The sequenced patients had an expansion of CD8+CD57+ cells seen by flow cytometry. The specimen was sorted CD4+, CD8+, or CD8+CD57+ T cells (not recorded which) from PBMCs. These receptors were obtained from a human donor with aplastic anemia.

The chain uses TRBV7-2 and TRBJ2-7; 7 bases match TRBD2. The CDR3 has 15 residues. V shed 5 bases and J 10 bases; nucleotides not matched to a gene: 17. CDR1 and CDR2 from the germline V gene are SGHTA and FQGNSA. The CDR3 bases are TGTGCCAGCAGCCCTACAGACGTCGGGGGGATGAGACAGTACTTC. Translating gives CASSPTDVGGMRQYF.

This clonotype was detected only once. The chain combines TRBV20-1 with TRBJ1-1; D is undetermined. V gave up 6 bases and J gave up 1 base, with 24 bases separating them. The CDR3 loop spans 17 amino acids. Germline CDR1 is DFQATT and CDR2 is SNEGSKA (reference sequence). The CDR3 loop reads CSAAIGLRTLTNTEAFF. Written as DNA, the CDR3 is TGCAGTGCCGCGATCGGTCTGAGAACCCTTACGAACACTGAAGCTTTCTTT.

This rearrangement joins TRBV20-1 to TRBJ2-5, with D unresolved. The germline CDR1 and CDR2 sequences are DFQATT and SNEGSKA (reference sequence). The CDR3 runs 13 residues. The V and J ends lost 0 bases and 1 base respectively, with 6 bases between them. The CDR3 coding sequence is TGCAGTGCTAGAGATCAGCCCCAAGAGACCCAGTACTTC. Translated: CSARDQPQETQYF.

The CDR3 sequence is CASSETSGGFEQYF. The CDR3 region has the DNA TGTGCCAGCAGTGAGACTAGCGGGGGGTTCGAGCAGTACTTC. The J gene is TRBJ2-7, the V gene TRBV2; 13 bases align to TRBD2. The CDR3 has 14 residues. Trimming at V came to 3 bases and at J to 6 bases, leaving 2 bases not matched to a gene. CDR1 is SNHLY, CDR2 FYNNEI, per germline.

This clonotype was detected many times. This chain joins TRBV20-1 and TRBJ2-1, with 13 bases lining up with TRBD2. Unmatched junction bases numbered 7, after V lost 1 base and J lost 4 bases. This CDR3 has 17 residues. Germline-derived CDR1 and CDR2 are DFQATT and SNEGSKA (reference sequence). CDR3 loop: CSARVRGLAGKYNEQFF. For the CDR3, the DNA is TGCAGTGCTAGAGTAAGGGGACTAGCGGGGAAATACAATGAGCAGTTCTTC.

The chain employs TRBV9 and TRBJ2-3, with D maybe TRBD2 (5 bases). The CDR3 spans 12 residues. V lost 0 bases and J 6 bases, leaving 5 bases between the germline ends. CDR1 SGDLS and CDR2 YYNGEE come from the germline V gene. The CDR3 sequence: CASSVAGDTQYF. The CDR3 bases are TGTGCCAGCAGCGTAGCGGGGGATACGCAGTATTTT.

The rearrangement joins TRBV29-1 to TRBJ2-3, with D perhaps assigned TRBD1 or TRBD2 (6 bases each). Looked up from germline, CDR1 is SQVTM and CDR2 is ANQGSEA. Trimming pared 1 base from V and 5 bases from J, leaving 16 bases between. The CDR3 totals 15 residues. CDR3 nucleotide sequence: TGCAGCGTTGAAGGCCTAGGGGGGCGCGGAGATACGCAGTATTTT. It translates to CSVEGLGGRGDTQYF.

The chain is built from TRBV29-1 and TRBJ2-1; D might be TRBD1 (6 bases). The V gene lost 3 bases and the J gene lost 6 bases, with 15 bases spanning the gap. The CDR3 has 14 amino acids. Germline V gene sequence: CDR1 SQVTM, CDR2 ANQGSEA. Here the CDR3 DNA reads TGCAGCGTTGAGGAAACAGGGACGGTCAATGAGCAGTTCTTC. Translating it yields CSVEETGTVNEQFF.

This clonotype occurred many times. This chain links TRBV4-1 with TRBJ2-1, with D unresolved. V lost 7 bases to trimming and J lost 0 bases, with 10 bases between them. Per the germline V gene, CDR1 is MGHRA and CDR2 is YSYEKL. The CDR3 covers 14 residues. The CDR3 sequence is CASTLGLSYNEQFF. The CDR3 DNA follows: TGCGCCAGCACCTTAGGGCTCTCCTACAATGAGCAGTTCTTC.

This clonotype has a count of ten or more. This chain joins TRBV7-8 and TRBJ2-1, with 9 bases lining up with TRBD2. The V segment lost 3 bases and the J segment 5 bases; nucleotides outside the gene matches: 5. Germline V gene data show CDR1 as SGHVS and CDR2 as FQNEAQ. The CDR3 contains 15 residues. The CDR3 reads CASSFSSGIDNEQFF. The CDR3, as DNA: TGTGCCAGCAGCTTCTCTAGCGGGATCGACAATGAGCAGTTCTTC.

This clonotype was observed at least ten times. The chain couples TRBV12-3 or TRBV12-4 to TRBJ2-7; D possibly corresponds to TRBD1 (7 bases). This CDR3 spans 14 amino acids. V was shortened by 6 bases and J by 5 bases, with 17 bases between the two germline ends. CDR3 in DNA: TGTGCCAGCAGCCCCACCAGGGGGGTCCACGAGCAGTACTTC. Encoded protein: CASSPTRGVHEQYF.

This clonotype was seen a few times. The rearrangement uses TRBV27 and TRBJ1-5; D unresolved. Germline-derived CDR1 and CDR2 are MNHEY and SMNVEV (reference sequence). The CDR3 has 15 amino acids. V was trimmed by 6 bases and J by 2 bases, leaving 14 bases between them. Here the CDR3 DNA reads TGTGCCAGCAGGCCCCTTGGCGTAGGCAATCAGCCCCAGCATTTT. Translated, it gives CASRPLGVGNQPQHF.

There are a few counts of this clonotype. The chain is built from TRBV3-1 and TRBJ1-4; D is ambiguous. Trimming left V 1 base short and J 6 bases short, with 9 bases between. There are 14 residues in the CDR3. CDR1 and CDR2 (germline): LGHDT, YNNKEL (reference sequence). CDR3 region: CASSQVAGDEKLFF. The CDR3 DNA is TGTGCCAGCAGCCAAGTAGCGGGAGATGAAAAACTGTTTTTT.

There are a few counts of this clonotype. J is TRBJ2-7 and V is TRBV25-1; D is undetermined. The CDR3 has 14 residues. Trimming took off 5 bases at V and 3 bases at J, with 14 bases between the two ends. Looked up from germline, CDR1 is MGHDK and CDR2 is SYGVNS. CDR3 residues: CASSTPSEVYEQYF. The CDR3 nucleotides are TGTGCCAGCAGTACTCCATCAGAAGTCTACGAGCAGTACTTC.

This chain joins TRBV25-1 and TRBJ2-7, with 8 bases identical to TRBD1. CDR3 length: 14 amino acids. Trimming took 2 bases from V and 2 from J; bases not matched to a gene: 2. Germline assignment: CDR1 MGHDK and CDR2 SYGVNS. Written as DNA, the CDR3 is TGTGCCAGCAGTGAACACAGGGGGGCCTACGAGCAGTACTTC. Translation: CASSEHRGAYEQYF.

V is TRBV2 and J is TRBJ1-3; a possible D gene is TRBD1 (5 bases). The germline V gene encodes CDR1 SNHLY and CDR2 FYNNEI. V was pared by 8 bases and J by 0 bases, with 14 bases between. The CDR3 consists of 15 residues. The CDR3 DNA follows: TGTGCCAGCGGGGGAAGGGCCCTCTCTGGAAACACCATATATTTT. It encodes CASGGRALSGNTIYF.

This clonotype was found many times. Here the CDR3 reads CASSLRGRSEKLFF. Written as DNA, the CDR3 is TGTGCCAGCAGTTTACGGGGGCGTAGTGAAAAACTGTTTTTT. This chain links TRBV12-3 or TRBV12-4 with TRBJ1-4; weak D call: TRBD1 (6 bases). V lost 2 bases and J lost 7, with 11 bases in between. The CDR3 is 14 residues long.

Only a few counts were recorded for this clonotype. Germline is not matched at one junction end, which may reflect a read error. This chain joins TRBV19 and TRBJ1-1; unclear D gene. Looked up from germline, CDR1 is LNHDA and CDR2 is SQIVND (reference sequence). This CDR3 has 13 amino acids. Here the CDR3 reads CASQTGSNTEALF. CDR3 bases: TGTGCCAGTCAGACGGGGTCGAACACTGAAGCTCTCTTT.

A remark on this clonotype: A much larger clone sits a single nucleotide away, making a read error possible. The CDR3 carries no conserved terminal phenylalanine or tryptophan, so it likely arises from a read error. J is TRBJ2-7 and V is TRBV5-4; 11 bases line up with TRBD2. The ends lost 4 bases at V and 2 bases at J; junction bases unmatched: 8. CDR3 length: 16 residues. Per germline, CDR1 SGHNT and CDR2 YYREEE (reference sequence). CDR3 protein: CASSGGGSGRAYEQYL. The CDR3 DNA follows: TGTGCCAGCAGCGGGGGGGGTAGCGGGAGGGCCTACGAGCAGTACCTC.

This clonotype showed up many times. The chain has TRBV6-4 and TRBJ1-2, with a tentative D call TRBD1 (6 bases). Germline V gives CDR1 MRHNA, CDR2 SNTAGT. CDR3 size: 12 residues. V shed 4 bases and J shed 7 bases, with 10 bases lying between them. CDR3 nucleotide sequence: TGTGCCAGCAGTGCCACAGGGTCTGGCTACACCTTC. Its translation: CASSATGSGYTF.

This clonotype showed up just a few times. This sequence joins TRBV10-3 and TRBJ1-3; D possibly corresponds to TRBD1 (5 bases). This CDR3 has 14 amino acids. Trimming cost V 4 bases and J 8 bases, with 15 bases left between them. Germline loops: CDR1 ENHRY, CDR2 SYGVKD. DNA of the CDR3: TGTGCCATCAGTGCGGGGCAGGGTTGGGACACCATATATTTT. Translation: CAISAGQGWDTIYF.

This clonotype was observed a few times. The chain recombines TRBV7-6 with TRBJ2-7; D is uncertain. V dropped 8 bases and J dropped 4 bases, with 15 bases sitting between them. The CDR3 length is 13 residues. CDR1 and CDR2 (germline): SGHVS, FNYEAQ. The CDR3 sequence: CASGSGSIYEQYF. The DNA of the CDR3 is TGTGCCAGCGGGTCGGGTTCCATTTACGAGCAGTACTTC.

V usage is TRBV10-3 and J usage is TRBJ2-5; 9 bases map to TRBD1. V lost 6 bases, J lost 2 bases, and 7 bases stayed unmatched. CDR1 ENHRY and CDR2 SYGVKD come from the germline V gene. The CDR3 loop spans 15 amino acids. The CDR3 loop reads CAISTGGGRQETQYF. In DNA, the CDR3 is TGTGCCATCAGCACAGGGGGCGGTAGACAAGAGACCCAGTACTTC.

The CDR3 loop reads CASSAPTVPYEQYF. Written as DNA, the CDR3 is TGTGCCAGCAGCGCCCCGACAGTTCCCTACGAGCAGTACTTC. This chain links TRBV25-1 with TRBJ2-7; D is perhaps TRBD1 (5 bases). V lost 6 bases, J lost 2 bases, and 14 bases lay in between. The V gene's germline CDR1 is MGHDK and CDR2 SYGVNS. The CDR3 consists of 14 residues.

Worth noting for this clonotype: A much larger clone is a single base away; this may be a read error. The chain combines TRBV5-4 with TRBJ2-5, with 10 positions matching TRBD2. V shed 4 bases, J shed 5 bases, and the junction held 14 bases outside the gene matches. CDR1 is SGHNT, CDR2 YYREEE, per germline (reference sequence). This CDR3 comprises 17 residues. The CDR3 sequence: CASSPPGASGSGETQYF. The CDR3 DNA reads TGTGCCAGCAGCCCTCCCGGGGCTAGCGGGAGTGGGGAGACCCAGTACTTC.

The genes are TRBV19 and TRBJ2-7; TRBD2 agrees at 14 bases. CDR1 and CDR2 from the germline V gene are LNHDA and SQIVND (reference sequence). J gave up 9 bases and V 5 bases, and 12 bases lay outside the gene matches. The CDR3 extends over 16 amino acids. This chain's CDR3 is CASSPTSGLAGVGQYF. DNA of the CDR3: TGTGCCAGTAGTCCGACCTCGGGACTAGCGGGAGTGGGGCAGTACTTC.

Concerning this clonotype itself: A much larger clonotype is one base distant, so this may be a read error. The chain links TRBV5-1 to TRBJ1-3; D is unresolved. V gave up 0 bases and J gave up 0 bases, with 10 bases separating them. This CDR3 has 16 amino acids. The V gene's germline CDR1 is SGHRS and CDR2 YFSETQ. CDR3 nucleotides: TGCGCCAGCAGCTTGGGCCAGGCCAGCTCTGGAAACACCATATATTTT. Translation: CASSLGQASSGNTIYF.

This clonotype appeared many times. The chain carries TRBV5-6 and TRBJ1-5; D gene unclear. CDR3 length equals 14 residues. Trimming pared 1 base from V and 10 bases from J, leaving 15 bases between. CDR1 is SGHDT, CDR2 YYEEEE, per germline. This CDR3 reads CASSLSGPSPPQHF. The CDR3 coding sequence is TGTGCCAGCAGCTTGTCGGGCCCCAGTCCACCCCAGCATTTT.

On this clonotype: A much larger clone sits a single nucleotide away, making a read error possible. The chain has TRBV11-1 and TRBJ2-4; TRBD1 matches 7 bases. The CDR3 extends over 16 amino acids. Trimming removed 3 bases from V and 6 bases from J; junction bases left unmatched: 11. Germline lookup yields CDR1 SGHAT and CDR2 FQDESV (reference sequence). The DNA for the CDR3 is TGTGCCAGCAGCTTGGACGGGACAGAAGTCAGAAACATTCAGTACTTC. This codes for CASSLDGTEVRNIQYF.

This clonotype was counted a few times. This chain joins TRBV5-4 and TRBJ2-5; 15 bases match TRBD2. Germline lookup yields CDR1 SGHNT and CDR2 YYREEE (reference sequence). The CDR3 extends over 15 amino acids. Trimming at V came to 4 bases and at J to 5 bases, leaving 3 bases not matched to a gene. CDR3 region: CASSRTSGGGETQYF. In nucleotides, the CDR3 is TGTGCCAGCAGCCGGACTAGCGGGGGGGGGGAGACCCAGTACTTC. Filled out from reference TRBV5-4 and TRBJ2-5, the complete variable domain reads ETGVTQSPTHLIKTRGQQVTLRCSSQSGHNTVSWYQQALGQGPQFIFQYYREEENGRGNFPPRFSGLQFPNYSSELNVNALELDDSALYLCASSRTSGGGETQYFGPGTRLLVL.

This clonotype appeared many times. The chain has TRBV5-1 and TRBJ2-7; 10 bases agree with TRBD2. Germline CDR1 reads SGHRS; CDR2 reads YFSETQ. The CDR3 consists of 15 residues. With 0 bases clipped from V and 0 bases from J, the junction kept 0 bases outside the gene matches. CDR3 nucleotides: TGCGCCAGCAGCTTGGGACTAGCGGGCTCCTACGAGCAGTACTTC. Protein sequence: CASSLGLAGSYEQYF. Full variable domain (rest looked up from reference TRBV5-1 and TRBJ2-7): KAGVTQTPRYLIKTRGQQVTLSCSPISGHRSVSWYQQTPGQGLQFLFEYFSETQRNKGNFPGRFSGRQFSNSRSEMNVSTLELGDSALYLCASSLGLAGSYEQYFGPGTRLTVT.

Of note for this clonotype: The junction does not match germline at one end; this may be a read error. The rearrangement links TRBV15 to TRBJ1-1, with D uncertain. The CDR3 loop spans 15 amino acids. Germline assignment: CDR1 LNHNV and CDR2 YYDKDF (reference sequence). The CDR3 DNA reads TGTGCCACCAGCGACCTACAGTACATGAACACTGGAGCTTTCTTT. Amino acid sequence: CATSDLQYMNTGAFF.